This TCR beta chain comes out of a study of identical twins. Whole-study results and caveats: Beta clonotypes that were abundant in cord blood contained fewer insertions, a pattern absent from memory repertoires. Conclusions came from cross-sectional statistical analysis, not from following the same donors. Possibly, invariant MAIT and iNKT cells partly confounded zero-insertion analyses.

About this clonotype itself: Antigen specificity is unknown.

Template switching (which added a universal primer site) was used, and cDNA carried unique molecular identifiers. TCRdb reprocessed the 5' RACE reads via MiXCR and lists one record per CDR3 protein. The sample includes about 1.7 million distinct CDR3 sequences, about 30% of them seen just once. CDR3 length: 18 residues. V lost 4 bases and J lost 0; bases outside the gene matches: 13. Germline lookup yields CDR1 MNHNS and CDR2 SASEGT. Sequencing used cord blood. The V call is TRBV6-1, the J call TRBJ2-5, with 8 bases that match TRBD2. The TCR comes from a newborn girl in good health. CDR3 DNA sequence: TGTGCCAGCAGTGTTAGCCCGTCGGGGGGGCGGTACCAAGAGACCCAGTACTTC. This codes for CASSVSPSGGRYQETQYF.